These 8 T cell receptor beta chains share one sample of origin, sequenced in a study of cytomegalovirus exposure and HLA in healthy donors. The PCR contained 60 Vbeta and 13 Jbeta primers. Produced via immunoSEQ multiplex PCR; TCRdb's table is partial and in-frame only. The profile shows about 160,000 clones, roughly 89% of them singletons. Sequencing used PBMCs. The receptors stem from a woman aged 25 to 39 in good health and CMV-seronegative.

To note about this clone: Other DNA sequences in this specimen translate into the identical CDR3. The rearrangement joins TRBV19 to TRBJ2-2, with D perhaps TRBD1 (6 bases). Trimming cost V 3 bases and J 8 bases, with 19 bases left between them. CDR1 LNHDA and CDR2 SQIVND come from the germline V gene (reference sequence). This CDR3 contains 16 residues. The CDR3 is CASSISLTGKAGELFF. The CDR3 DNA reads as TGTGCCAGTAGTATTTCTCTGACAGGCAAAGCAGGGGAGCTGTTTTTT.

The rearrangement uses TRBV5-1 and TRBJ1-4; 7 positions match TRBD1. The CDR3 spans 15 residues. Unmatched junction bases numbered 2, after V lost 0 bases and J lost 3 bases. CDR1 and CDR2 from the germline V gene are SGHRS and YFSETQ. DNA of the CDR3: TGCGCCAGCAGCTTGGCGGGGACAGCTAATGAAAAACTGTTTTTT. Its protein is CASSLAGTANEKLFF.

With respect to this clone: Other DNA sequences from this sample encode an identical CDR3 as well. The J gene is TRBJ2-5, the V gene TRBV10-3, with 8 bases matching TRBD1. Germline trimming cut 5 bases from V and 2 bases from J; bases unmatched to any gene: 13. Per the germline V gene, CDR1 is ENHRY and CDR2 is SYGVKD. The CDR3 runs to 17 residues. CDR3 in amino acids: CAISPEQGERSQETQYF. DNA of the CDR3: TGTGCCATCAGTCCCGAACAGGGGGAAAGGAGTCAAGAGACCCAGTACTTC.

This clone was counted between two and nine times. This chain links TRBV27 with TRBJ2-5; D possibly matches TRBD1 or TRBD2 (5 bases each). Judging by the DNA end, TRBJ2-7 fits better; the J call may be wrong. There are 14 residues in the CDR3. The germline CDR1 and CDR2 sequences are MNHEY and SMNVEV (reference sequence). CDR3 in DNA: TGTGCCAGCAGTTTATCCTTGGGGGCCTACGAGCAGTACTTC. Its protein product is CASSLSLGAYEQYF.

This chain links TRBV4-1 with TRBJ2-7, with 7 bases aligning to TRBD2. V was clipped by 4 bases and J by 5 bases; unmatched bases: 14. From germline, CDR1 is MGHRA and CDR2 YSYEKL. The CDR3 sequence is 16 residues long. CDR3 in DNA: TGCGCCAGCAGCCCCCTGGTTGGCGGGGGTCGGCACGAGCAGTACTTC. Its translation: CASSPLVGGGRHEQYF.

The CDR3 loop is CASSSRSRVGYGYTF. Written as DNA, the CDR3 is TGTGCCAGCAGTTCAAGATCCAGGGTGGGCTATGGCTACACCTTC. The chain employs TRBV6-5 and TRBJ1-2, with a possible D match to TRBD1 (5 bases). The germline V gene encodes CDR1 MNHEY and CDR2 SVGAGI. V lost 4 bases, J lost 4 bases, and 16 bases lay in between. The CDR3 runs to 15 residues.

The V gene is TRBV6-1, the J gene TRBJ2-7; D might be TRBD2 (6 bases). This CDR3 is 12 amino acids long. Germline CDR1 is MNHNS and CDR2 is SASEGT. V lost 10 bases, J lost 8 bases, and 18 bases lay in between. This chain's CDR3 is CATLGPGRKQYF. The CDR3 DNA reads TGTGCCACCCTAGGCCCGGGGAGGAAGCAGTACTTC.

The CDR3 spells CATSRGPTGDRGSPLHF. The CDR3 nucleotides read TGTGCCACCAGCAGAGGGCCCACTGGGGACAGAGGGTCACCCCTCCACTTT. J is TRBJ1-6 and V is TRBV15; TRBD1 agrees at 7 bases. V was clipped by 1 base and J by 10 bases; unmatched bases: 13. CDR1 is LNHNV and CDR2 is YYDKDF in the germline V gene (reference sequence). The CDR3 totals 17 residues.